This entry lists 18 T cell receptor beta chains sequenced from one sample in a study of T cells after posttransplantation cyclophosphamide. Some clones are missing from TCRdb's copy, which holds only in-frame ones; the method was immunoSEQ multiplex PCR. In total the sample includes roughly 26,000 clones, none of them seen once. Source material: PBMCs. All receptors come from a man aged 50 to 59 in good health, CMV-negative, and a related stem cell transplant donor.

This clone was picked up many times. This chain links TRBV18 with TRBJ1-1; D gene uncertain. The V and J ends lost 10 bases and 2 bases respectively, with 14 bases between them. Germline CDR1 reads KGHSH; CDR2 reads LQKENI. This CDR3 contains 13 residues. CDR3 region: CATKSGENTEAFF. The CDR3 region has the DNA TGTGCCACGAAAAGCGGAGAAAACACTGAAGCTTTCTTT. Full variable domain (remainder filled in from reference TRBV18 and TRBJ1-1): NAGVMQNPRHLVRRRGQEARLRCSPMKGHSHVYWYRQLPEEGLKFMVYLQKENIIDESGMPKERFSAEFPKEGPSILRIQQVVRGDSAAYFCATKSGENTEAFFGQGTRLTVV.

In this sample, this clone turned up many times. This CDR3 reads CASSWGLGNTGELFF. CDR3 DNA: TGCGCCAGCAGCTGGGGACTAGGGAACACCGGGGAGCTGTTTTTT. The chain recombines TRBV5-1 with TRBJ2-2; 8 nucleotides line up with TRBD2. Per germline, CDR1 SGHRS and CDR2 YFSETQ. V shed 3 bases and J 1 base; nucleotides not matched to a gene: 2. The CDR3 is made up of 15 amino acids.

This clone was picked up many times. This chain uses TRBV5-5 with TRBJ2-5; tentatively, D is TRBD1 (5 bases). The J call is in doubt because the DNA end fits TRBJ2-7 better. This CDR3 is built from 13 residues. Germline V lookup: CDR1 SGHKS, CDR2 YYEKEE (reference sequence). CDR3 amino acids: CASSVLGDYEQYF. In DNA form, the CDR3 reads TGTGCCAGCTCTGTGCTAGGGGACTACGAGCAGTACTTC.

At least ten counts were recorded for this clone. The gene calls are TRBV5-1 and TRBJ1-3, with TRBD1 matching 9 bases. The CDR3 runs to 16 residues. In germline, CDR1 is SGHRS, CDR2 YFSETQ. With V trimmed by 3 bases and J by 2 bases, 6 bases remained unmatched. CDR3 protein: CASSSGTGFAGNTIYF. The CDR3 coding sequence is TGCGCCAGCAGCTCCGGGACAGGGTTTGCTGGAAACACCATATATTTT.

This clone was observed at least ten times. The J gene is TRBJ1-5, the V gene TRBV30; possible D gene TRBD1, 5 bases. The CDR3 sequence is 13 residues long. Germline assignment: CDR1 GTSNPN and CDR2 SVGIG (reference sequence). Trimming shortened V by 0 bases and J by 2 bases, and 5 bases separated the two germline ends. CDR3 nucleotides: TGTGCCTGGAGTGTACAGGGCAATCAGCCCCAGCATTTT. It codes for CAWSVQGNQPQHF.

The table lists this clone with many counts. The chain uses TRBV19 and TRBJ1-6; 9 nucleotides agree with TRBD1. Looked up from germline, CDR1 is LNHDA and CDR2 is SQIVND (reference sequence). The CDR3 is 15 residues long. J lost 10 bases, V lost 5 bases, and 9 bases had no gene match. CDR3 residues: CASSVKGQGGSPLHF. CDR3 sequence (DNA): TGTGCCAGTAGTGTCAAGGGACAGGGAGGGTCACCCCTCCACTTT. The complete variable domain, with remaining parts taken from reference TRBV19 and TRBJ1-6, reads DGGITQSPKYLFRKEGQNVTLSCEQNLNHDAMYWYRQDPGQGLRLIYYSQIVNDFQKGDIAEGYSVSREKKESFPLTVTSAQKNPTAFYLCASSVKGQGGSPLHFGNGTRLTVT.

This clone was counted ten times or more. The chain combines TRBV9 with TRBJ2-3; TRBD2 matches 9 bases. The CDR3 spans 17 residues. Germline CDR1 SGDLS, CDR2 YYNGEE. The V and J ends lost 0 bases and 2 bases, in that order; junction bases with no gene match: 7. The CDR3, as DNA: TGTGCCAGCAGCGTAGAGTCAGCGGGGGGTTCCACAGATACGCAGTATTTT. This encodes CASSVESAGGSTDTQYF.

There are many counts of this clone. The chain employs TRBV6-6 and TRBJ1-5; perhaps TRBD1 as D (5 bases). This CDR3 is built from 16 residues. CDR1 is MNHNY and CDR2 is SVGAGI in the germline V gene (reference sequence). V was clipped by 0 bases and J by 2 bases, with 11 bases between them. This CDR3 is CASSYSIGRGNQPQHF. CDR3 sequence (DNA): TGTGCCAGCAGTTACTCGATCGGCAGGGGCAATCAGCCCCAGCATTTT.

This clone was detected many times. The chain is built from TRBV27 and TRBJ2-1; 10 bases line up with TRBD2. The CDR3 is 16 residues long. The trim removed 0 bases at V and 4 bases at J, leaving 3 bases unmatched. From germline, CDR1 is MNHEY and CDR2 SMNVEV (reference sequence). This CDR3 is CASSLSGLAYYNEQFF. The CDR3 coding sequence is TGTGCCAGCAGTTTATCGGGACTAGCGTATTACAATGAGCAGTTCTTC.

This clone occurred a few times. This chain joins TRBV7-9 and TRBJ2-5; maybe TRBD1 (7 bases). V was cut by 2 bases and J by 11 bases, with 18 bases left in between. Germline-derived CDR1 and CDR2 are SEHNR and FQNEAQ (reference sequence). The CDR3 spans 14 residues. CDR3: CASSLSQGGHKQYF. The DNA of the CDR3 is TGTGCCAGCAGCTTATCTCAGGGGGGACACAAACAGTACTTC.

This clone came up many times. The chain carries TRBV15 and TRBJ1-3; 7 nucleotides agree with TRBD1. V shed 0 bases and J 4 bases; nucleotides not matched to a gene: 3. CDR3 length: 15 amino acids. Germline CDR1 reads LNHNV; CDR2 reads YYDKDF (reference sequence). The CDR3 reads CATSRDTGAGNTIYF. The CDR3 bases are TGTGCCACCAGCAGAGATACAGGGGCCGGAAACACCATATATTTT.

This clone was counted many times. The CDR3 DNA is TGTGCCAGCTCCAGGGGGTTGTCGGAGACCCAGTACTTC. Translating it yields CASSRGLSETQYF. The J gene is TRBJ2-5, the V gene TRBV18; 7 bases fit TRBD1. The germline V gene encodes CDR1 KGHSH and CDR2 LQKENI. This CDR3 is 13 amino acids long. Trimming took 6 bases from V and 5 from J; bases not matched to a gene: 6. Drawing the rest from reference TRBV18 and TRBJ2-5, the complete variable domain is NAGVMQNPRHLVRRRGQEARLRCSPMKGHSHVYWYRQLPEEGLKFMVYLQKENIIDESGMPKERFSAEFPKEGPSILRIQQVVRGDSAAYFCASSRGLSETQYFGPGTRLLVL.

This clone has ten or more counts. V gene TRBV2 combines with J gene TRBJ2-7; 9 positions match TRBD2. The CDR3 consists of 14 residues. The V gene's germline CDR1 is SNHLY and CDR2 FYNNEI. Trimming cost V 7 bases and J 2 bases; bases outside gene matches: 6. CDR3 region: CASTKTSGTYEQYF. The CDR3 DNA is TGTGCCAGCACTAAGACTAGCGGAACCTACGAGCAGTACTTC.

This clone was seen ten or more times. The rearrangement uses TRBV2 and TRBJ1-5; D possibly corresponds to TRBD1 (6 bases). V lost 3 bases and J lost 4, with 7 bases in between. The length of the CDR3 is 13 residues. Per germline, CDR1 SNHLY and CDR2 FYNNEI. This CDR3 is CASSDRGNQPQHF. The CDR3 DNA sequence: TGTGCCAGCAGTGATAGGGGGAATCAGCCCCAGCATTTT.

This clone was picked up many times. The CDR3 nucleotides read TGTGCCAGTAGTATAACGGGAGGGGAGGCGGATACGCAGTATTTT. This gives the protein CASSITGGEADTQYF. The V gene is TRBV19, the J gene TRBJ2-3; TRBD2 matches at 8 bases. Germline V gene sequence: CDR1 LNHDA, CDR2 SQIVND (reference sequence). The CDR3 runs 15 residues. With V trimmed by 2 bases and J by 6 bases, 7 bases remained unmatched.

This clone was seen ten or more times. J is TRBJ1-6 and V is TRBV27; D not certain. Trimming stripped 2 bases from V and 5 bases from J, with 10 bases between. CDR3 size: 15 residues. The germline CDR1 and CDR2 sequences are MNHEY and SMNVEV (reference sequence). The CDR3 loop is CASSLMTPDNSPLHF. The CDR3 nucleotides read TGTGCCAGCAGTTTAATGACACCCGATAATTCACCCCTCCACTTT.

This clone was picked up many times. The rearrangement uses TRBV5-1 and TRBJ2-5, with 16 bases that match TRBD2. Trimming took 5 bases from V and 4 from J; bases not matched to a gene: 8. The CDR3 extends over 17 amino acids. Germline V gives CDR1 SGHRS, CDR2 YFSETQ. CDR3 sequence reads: CASRSGLAGGPRETQYF. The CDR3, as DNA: TGCGCCAGCAGGTCGGGACTAGCGGGGGGGCCGAGAGAGACCCAGTACTTC. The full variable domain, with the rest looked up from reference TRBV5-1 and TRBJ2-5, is KAGVTQTPRYLIKTRGQQVTLSCSPISGHRSVSWYQQTPGQGLQFLFEYFSETQRNKGNFPGRFSGRQFSNSRSEMNVSTLELGDSALYLCASRSGLAGGPRETQYFGPGTRLLVL.

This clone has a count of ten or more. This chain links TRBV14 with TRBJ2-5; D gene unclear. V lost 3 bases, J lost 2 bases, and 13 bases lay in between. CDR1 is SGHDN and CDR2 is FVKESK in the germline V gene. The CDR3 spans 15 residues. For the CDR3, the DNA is TGTGCCAGCAGCCAGTTCCAGATTAATCAAGAGACCCAGTACTTC. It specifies CASSQFQINQETQYF.